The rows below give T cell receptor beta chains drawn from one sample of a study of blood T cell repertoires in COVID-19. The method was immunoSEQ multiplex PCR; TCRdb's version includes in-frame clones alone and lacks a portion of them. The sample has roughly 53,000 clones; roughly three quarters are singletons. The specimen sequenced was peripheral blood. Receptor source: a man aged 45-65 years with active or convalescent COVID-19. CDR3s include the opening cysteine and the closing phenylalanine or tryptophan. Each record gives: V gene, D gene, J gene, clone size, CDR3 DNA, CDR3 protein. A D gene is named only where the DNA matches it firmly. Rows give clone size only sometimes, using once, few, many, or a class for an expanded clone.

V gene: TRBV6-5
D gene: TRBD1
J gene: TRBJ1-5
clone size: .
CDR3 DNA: TGTGCCAGCAGGCCGGGACAGGGAGATCAGCCCCAGCATTTT
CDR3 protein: CASRPGQGDQPQHF

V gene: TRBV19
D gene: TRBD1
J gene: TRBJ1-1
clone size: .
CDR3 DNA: TGTGCCAGTAGTTCACCGACAGGGGTGGACACTGAAGCTTTCTTT
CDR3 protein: CASSSPTGVDTEAFF

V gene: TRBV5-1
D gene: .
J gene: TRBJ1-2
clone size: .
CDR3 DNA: TGCGCCAGCAGCTTCACGGGGGTTTCTGGCTACACCTTC
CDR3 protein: CASSFTGVSGYTF

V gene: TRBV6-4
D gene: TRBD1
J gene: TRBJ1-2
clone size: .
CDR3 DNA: TGTGCCAGCAGTGTAACAGGGGGTCGGGCCGTTTATGGCTACACCTTC
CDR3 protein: CASSVTGGRAVYGYTF

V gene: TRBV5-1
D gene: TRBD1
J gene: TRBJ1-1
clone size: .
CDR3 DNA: TGCGCCAGCAGTTTTCGGACAGGGGGCGTGAACACTGAAGCTTTCTTT
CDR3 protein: CASSFRTGGVNTEAFF

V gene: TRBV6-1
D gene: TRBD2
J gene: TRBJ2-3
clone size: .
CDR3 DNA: TGTGCCAGCAGTGAAGTTAGCGGGGGGGCCACAGATACGCAGTATTTT
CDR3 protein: CASSEVSGGATDTQYF

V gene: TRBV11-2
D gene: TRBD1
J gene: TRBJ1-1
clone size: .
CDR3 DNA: TGTGCCAGCAGCTTAGAGGGACAGGCCTTCACTGAAGCTTTCTTT
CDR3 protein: CASSLEGQAFTEAFF

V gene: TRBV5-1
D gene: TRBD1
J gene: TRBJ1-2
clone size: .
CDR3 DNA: TGCGCCAGCAGCTTGGGAGGACAGGGTAACTATGGCTACACCTTC
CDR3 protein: CASSLGGQGNYGYTF

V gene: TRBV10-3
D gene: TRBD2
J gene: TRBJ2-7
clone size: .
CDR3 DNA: TGTGCCATCAGTGAGTCCCTAGCGGGAGAAAAGTCCTACGAGCAGTACTTC
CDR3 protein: CAISESLAGEKSYEQYF

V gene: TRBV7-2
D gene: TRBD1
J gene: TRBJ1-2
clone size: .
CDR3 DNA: TGTGCCAGCAGCTTAGCCACGGGACAGGGGGCTTTAGGCTACACCTTC
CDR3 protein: CASSLATGQGALGYTF

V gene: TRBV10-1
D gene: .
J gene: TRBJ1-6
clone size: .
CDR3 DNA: TGCGCCAGCAGTGAGGACATATTATCACCCCTCCACTTT
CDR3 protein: CASSEDILSPLHF

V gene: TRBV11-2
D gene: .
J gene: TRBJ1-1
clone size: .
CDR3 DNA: TGTGCCAGCAACTTGGACAGAAACACTGAAGCTTTCTTT
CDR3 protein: CASNLDRNTEAFF

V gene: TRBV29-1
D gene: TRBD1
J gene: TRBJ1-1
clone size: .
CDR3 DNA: TGCAGCGTTGAACGGACAGGGGCGAACACTGAAGCTTTCTTT
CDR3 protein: CSVERTGANTEAFF

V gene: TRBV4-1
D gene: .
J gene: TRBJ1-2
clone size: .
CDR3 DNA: TGCGCCAGCAGCCAAGGAGGGATATATGGCTACACCTTC
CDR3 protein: CASSQGGIYGYTF

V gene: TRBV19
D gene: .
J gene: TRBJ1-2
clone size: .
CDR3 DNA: TGTGCCAGTAGTACCCCTCCGGGAGTGCTCTATGGCTACACCTTC
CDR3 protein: CASSTPPGVLYGYTF

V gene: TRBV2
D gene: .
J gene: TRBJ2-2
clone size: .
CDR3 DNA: TGTGCCAGCACCACTAACTGGCAGGGAACCGGGGAGCTGTTTTTT
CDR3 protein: CASTTNWQGTGELFF

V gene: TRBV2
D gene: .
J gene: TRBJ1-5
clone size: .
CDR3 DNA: TGTGCCAGTAAGAACAGGGAAGGAGGCAATCAGCCCCAGCATTTT
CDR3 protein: CASKNREGGNQPQHF

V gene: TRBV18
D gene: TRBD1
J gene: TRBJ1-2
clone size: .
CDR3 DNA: TGTGCCAGCTCACCCGATAGACAGGGGGTTTATGGCTACACCTTC
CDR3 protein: CASSPDRQGVYGYTF

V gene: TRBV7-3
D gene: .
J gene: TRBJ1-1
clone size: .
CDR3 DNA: TGTGCCAGCAGCCCACAGGGTTTTGGGAACACTGAAGCTTTCTTT
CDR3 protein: CASSPQGFGNTEAFF

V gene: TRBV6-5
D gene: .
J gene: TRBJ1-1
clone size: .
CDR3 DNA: TGTGCCAGCAGTCTTGACTTCAACACTGAAGCTTTCTTT
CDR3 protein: CASSLDFNTEAFF

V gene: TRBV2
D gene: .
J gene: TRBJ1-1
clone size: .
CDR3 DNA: TGTGCCAGCAGTGAAGGACACCTCAACACTGAAGCTTTCTTT
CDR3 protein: CASSEGHLNTEAFF

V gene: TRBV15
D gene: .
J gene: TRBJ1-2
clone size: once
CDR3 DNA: TGTGCCACCAGCAGATCAGGGTGGGGCTACACCTTC
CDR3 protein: CATSRSGWGYTF

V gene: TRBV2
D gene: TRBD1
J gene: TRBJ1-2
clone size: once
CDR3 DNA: TGTGCCAGCAGTGTAACAGGGGAATACGGTGGCTACACCTTC
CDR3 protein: CASSVTGEYGGYTF

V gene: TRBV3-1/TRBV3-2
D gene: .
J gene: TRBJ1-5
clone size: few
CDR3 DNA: TGTGCCAGCAGCAAAGGGCATAACAATCAGCCCCAGCATTTT
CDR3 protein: CASSKGHNNQPQHF

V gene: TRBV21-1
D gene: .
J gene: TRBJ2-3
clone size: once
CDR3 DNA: TGTGCCAGCAATATTAGCGGGAGGGCCGACAGCACAGATACGCAGTATTTT
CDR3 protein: CASNISGRADSTDTQYF

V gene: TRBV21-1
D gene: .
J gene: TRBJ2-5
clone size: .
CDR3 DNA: TGTGCCAGCGGATTACGGGGGAGCCAAGAGACCCAGTACTTC
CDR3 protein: CASGLRGSQETQYF

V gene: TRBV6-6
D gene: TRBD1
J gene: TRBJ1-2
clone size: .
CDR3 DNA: TGTGCCAGCAGTTCGACAGGGAACTATGGCTACACCTTC
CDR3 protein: CASSSTGNYGYTF

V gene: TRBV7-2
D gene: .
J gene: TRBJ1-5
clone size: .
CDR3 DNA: TGTGCCAGCAGCTTAGCGCCACAGGGATGGAATCAGCCCCAGCATTTT
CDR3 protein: CASSLAPQGWNQPQHF

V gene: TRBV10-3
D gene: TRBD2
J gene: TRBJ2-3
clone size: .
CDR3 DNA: TGTGCCACCCGGTGGGAGGGCAGCACAGATACGCAGTATTTT
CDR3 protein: CATRWEGSTDTQYF

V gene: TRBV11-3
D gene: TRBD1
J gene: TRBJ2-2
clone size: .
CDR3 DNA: TGTGCCAGCAGCTCCCGGACAGGGAGCACCGGGGAGCTGTTTTTT
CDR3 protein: CASSSRTGSTGELFF

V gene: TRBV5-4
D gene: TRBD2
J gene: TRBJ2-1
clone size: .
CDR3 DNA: TGTGCCAGCAGCTTGTTAGCGGGAGGGTACAATGAGCAGTTCTTC
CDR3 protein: CASSLLAGGYNEQFF

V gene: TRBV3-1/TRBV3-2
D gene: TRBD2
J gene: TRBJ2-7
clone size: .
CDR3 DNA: TGTGCCAGCAGCCCCCGACCCCCCCTGCGGGGGGAGCACTACGAGCAGTACTTC
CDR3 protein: CASSPRPPLRGEHYEQYF

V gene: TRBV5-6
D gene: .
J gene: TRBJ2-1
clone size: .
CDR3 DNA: TGTGCCAGCAGCTTGGCCCCAGGGCCGGCTAAGCAGTTCTTC
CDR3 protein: CASSLAPGPAKQFF

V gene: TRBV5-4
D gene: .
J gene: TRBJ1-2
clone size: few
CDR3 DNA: TGTGCCAGCAGCCCCCGACGGGTAGACGGCTACACCTTC
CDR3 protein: CASSPRRVDGYTF

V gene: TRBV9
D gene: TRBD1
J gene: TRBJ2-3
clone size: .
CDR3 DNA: TGTGCCAGCAGCGTAGAGGGACAACAGGGGTTTACGCAGTATTTT
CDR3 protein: CASSVEGQQGFTQYF

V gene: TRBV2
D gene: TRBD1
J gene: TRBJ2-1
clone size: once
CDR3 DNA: TGTGCCAGTCGCCCCGGGACAGGGGAGTACAATGAGCAGTTCTTC
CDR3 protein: CASRPGTGEYNEQFF

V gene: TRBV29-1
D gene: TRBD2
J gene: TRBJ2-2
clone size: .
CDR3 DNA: TGCAGCGTACCGACTAGCAGCGCGAACACCGGGGAGCTGTTTTTT
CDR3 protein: CSVPTSSANTGELFF

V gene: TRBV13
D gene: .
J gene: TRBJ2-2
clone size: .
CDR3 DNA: TGTGCCAGCAGCTTAGCCCTCCAGGGTGGGACCGGGGAGCTGTTTTTT
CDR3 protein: CASSLALQGGTGELFF

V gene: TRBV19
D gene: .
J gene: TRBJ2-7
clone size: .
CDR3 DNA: TGTGCCAGTAGTATACCCTACATGGGAGTCGGCGAGCAGTACTTC
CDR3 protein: CASSIPYMGVGEQYF

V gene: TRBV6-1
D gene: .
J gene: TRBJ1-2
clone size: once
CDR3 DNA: TGTGCCAGCAGTGAGGTCTACAGGGATGTTGGCTATGGCTACACCTTC
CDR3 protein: CASSEVYRDVGYGYTF

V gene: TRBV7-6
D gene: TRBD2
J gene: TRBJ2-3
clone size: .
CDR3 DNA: TGTGCCAGCAGTCTTCTTAGCGGGGTCGACACAGATACGCAGTATTTT
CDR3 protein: CASSLLSGVDTDTQYF

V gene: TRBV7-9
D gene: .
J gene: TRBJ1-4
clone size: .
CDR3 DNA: TGTGCCAGCAGCTTGAACCGGGGGGAGGTCGATGAAAAACTGTTTTTT
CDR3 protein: CASSLNRGEVDEKLFF

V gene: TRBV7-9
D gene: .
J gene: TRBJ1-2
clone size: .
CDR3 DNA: TGTGCCAGCAGCCAACAGGTTGGCTACACCTTC
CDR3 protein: CASSQQVGYTF

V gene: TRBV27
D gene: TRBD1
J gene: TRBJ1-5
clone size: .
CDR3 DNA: TGTGCCAGCAGTTACAGGGGACAGCCCCAGCATTTT
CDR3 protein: CASSYRGQPQHF

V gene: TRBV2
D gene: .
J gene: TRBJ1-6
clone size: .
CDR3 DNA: TGTGCCAGCAGACAGGGCGTATCCTATAATTCACCCCTCCACTTT
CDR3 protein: CASRQGVSYNSPLHF

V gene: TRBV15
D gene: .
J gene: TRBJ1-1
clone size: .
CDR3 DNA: TGTGCCACCAGCAGAGATTTCGGACAGAACACTGAAGCTTTCTTT
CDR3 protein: CATSRDFGQNTEAFF

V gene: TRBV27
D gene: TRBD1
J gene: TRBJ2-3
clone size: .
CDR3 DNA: TGTGCCAGCAGTTCCCAGGGGGCAGGGACAGATACGCAGTATTTT
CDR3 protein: CASSSQGAGTDTQYF

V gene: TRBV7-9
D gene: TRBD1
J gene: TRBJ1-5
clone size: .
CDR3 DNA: TGTGCCAGCAGCTTAGGGGGACAGCCCCATCAGCCCCAGCATTTT
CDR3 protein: CASSLGGQPHQPQHF

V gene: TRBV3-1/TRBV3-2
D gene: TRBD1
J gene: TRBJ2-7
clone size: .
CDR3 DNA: TGTGCCAGCAGCCGCCGGACAGGGCCCTACGAGCAGTACTTC
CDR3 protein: CASSRRTGPYEQYF

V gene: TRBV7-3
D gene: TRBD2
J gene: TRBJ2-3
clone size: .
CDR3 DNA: TGTGCCAGCAGCGGGACTAGCGGGAGTAAAGATACGCAGTATTTT
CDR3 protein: CASSGTSGSKDTQYF

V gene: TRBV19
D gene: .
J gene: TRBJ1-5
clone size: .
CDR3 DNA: TGTGCCAGTAGTATCGGCAGGGTTGAACAGCCCCAGCATTTT
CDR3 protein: CASSIGRVEQPQHF

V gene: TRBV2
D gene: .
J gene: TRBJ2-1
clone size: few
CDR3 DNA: TGTGCCAGCAAGTTTGACATATCTTACAATGAGCAGTTCTTC
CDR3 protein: CASKFDISYNEQFF

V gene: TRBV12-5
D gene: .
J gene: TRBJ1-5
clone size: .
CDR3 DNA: TGTGCTAGTGGTTTGGGAGACAGTTATCAGCCCCAGCATTTT
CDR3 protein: CASGLGDSYQPQHF

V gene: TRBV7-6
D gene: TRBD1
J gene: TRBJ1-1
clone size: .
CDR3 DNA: TGTGCCAGCAGCTCCCAGGGGGCAGGCACTGAAGCTTTCTTT
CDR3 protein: CASSSQGAGTEAFF

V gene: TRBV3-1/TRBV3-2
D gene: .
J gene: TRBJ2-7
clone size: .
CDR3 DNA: TGTGCCAGCAGCCAAGGGACTGGCTACGAGCAGTACTTC
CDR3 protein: CASSQGTGYEQYF

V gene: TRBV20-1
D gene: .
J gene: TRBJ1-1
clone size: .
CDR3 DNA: TGCAGTGCTATTATCCACACTGAAGCTTTCTTT
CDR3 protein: CSAIIHTEAFF

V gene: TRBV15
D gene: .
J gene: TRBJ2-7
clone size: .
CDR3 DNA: TGTGCCACCAGTCAGGGGTTGGGACAAGGCTACGAGCAGTACTTC
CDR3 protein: CATSQGLGQGYEQYF

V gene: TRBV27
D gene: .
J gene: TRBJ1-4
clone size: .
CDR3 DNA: TGTGCCAGCAGTTCACTAGGGACACCTGAGGCTGATAATGAAAAACTGTTTTTT
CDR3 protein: CASSSLGTPEADNEKLFF